This T cell receptor beta chain was captured in a study of blood T cell repertoires in COVID-19. Study context: Acute-phase and convalescent COVID-19 samples originated in the United States, Italy and Spain. Nucleic acid was either cDNA or gDNA, and it came from T cells, B-cell-depleted T cells, or PBMCs.

Original processing notes: Estimation of nucleated cell counts relied on the amplification of reference gene primers. Only in-frame clones appear in the TCRdb table, and some are missing; sequencing was by immunoSEQ multiplex PCR. That table is the source of V, J and clone size, and D and trimming were worked out from the DNA. The sample holds around 140,000 clones, around 86% seen once. The CDR3 is 13 residues long. Germline V gene data show CDR1 as ENHRY and CDR2 as SYGVKD. With 3 bases removed from V and 6 bases from J, the gap between germline ends came to 12 bases. The sample comprised peripheral blood. J is TRBJ2-7 and V is TRBV10-3, with D unclear. The clonotype comes from a man older than 75 with acute or convalescent COVID-19. This CDR3 reads CAISERVPSEQYF. As DNA, the CDR3 is TGTGCCATCAGTGAACGGGTCCCAAGCGAGCAGTACTTC.